One sample yielded the 12 T cell receptor beta chains listed below, sequenced in a study of a mutant IDH1 vaccine in newly diagnosed glioma. Their antigens remain unidentified. TCRdb's copy holds only in-frame clones and misses some; the assay was immunoSEQ multiplex PCR. The table has approximately 56,000 clones, over 70% seen once. Time point given: week 47, end of study. A single vaccine dose contained 300 ug of mutant IDH1 20-mer peptide, and topical imiquimod was used with it. The source was PBMCs, collected from a glioma patient whose treatment included an IDH1 peptide vaccine. The receptors were gathered from a man aged 45-65 years with glioma.

The chain uses TRBV14 and TRBJ1-3; TRBD1 is a possible D gene (5 bases). This CDR3 has 16 residues. Germline-derived CDR1 and CDR2 are SGHDN and FVKESK. V gave up 4 bases and J gave up 4 bases, with 17 bases separating them. This CDR3 reads CASSPLQTESGNTIYF. CDR3 DNA: TGTGCCAGCAGCCCACTACAGACAGAATCGGGAAACACCATATATTTT.

J is TRBJ2-7 and V is TRBV4-1, with 8 positions matching TRBD2. CDR1 and CDR2 (germline): MGHRA, YSYEKL. The CDR3 contains 15 residues. J lost 2 bases, V lost 4 bases, and 7 bases had no gene match. The CDR3 DNA is TGCGCCAGCAGCCTCCGGACTAGCAGACCCTACGAGCAGTACTTC. Translated: CASSLRTSRPYEQYF.

The rearrangement joins TRBV2 to TRBJ1-1; 8 nucleotides agree with TRBD1. After removal of 6 bases from V and 1 base from J, the junction contained 4 bases not matched to a gene. This CDR3 has 14 amino acids. CDR1 SNHLY and CDR2 FYNNEI come from the germline V gene. The CDR3 DNA follows: TGTGCCAGCAGGCTGGGACAGGCGAACACTGAAGCTTTCTTT. Protein: CASRLGQANTEAFF.

This clone showed up just once. The rearrangement links TRBV9 to TRBJ2-1; TRBD2 aligns across 8 bases. This CDR3 is built from 19 residues. The V segment lost 0 bases and the J segment 6 bases; nucleotides outside the gene matches: 17. Germline V gene lookup returns CDR1 SGDLS and CDR2 YYNGEE. Here the CDR3 reads CASSVEPLPLAEGGNEQFF. Written as DNA, the CDR3 is TGTGCCAGCAGCGTAGAGCCCCTCCCACTAGCGGAGGGAGGCAATGAGCAGTTCTTC.

V gene TRBV2 combines with J gene TRBJ2-3, with D possibly called TRBD1 or TRBD2 (5 bases each). Germline-derived CDR1 and CDR2 are SNHLY and FYNNEI. V lost 8 bases and J lost 6, with 12 bases in between. This CDR3 has 12 amino acids. CDR3 DNA: TGTGCCAGCGGGGGATTAACCGATACGCAGTATTTT. This sequence encodes CASGGLTDTQYF.

CDR3 nucleotides: TGTGCCAGCAGCTTGGGGACAGGGGATGAAAAACTGTTTTTT. Protein product: CASSLGTGDEKLFF. The chain has TRBV7-9 and TRBJ1-4, with 10 bases aligning to TRBD1. The CDR3 loop spans 14 amino acids. J lost 6 bases, V lost 3 bases, and 1 base had no gene match. CDR1 is SEHNR, CDR2 FQNEAQ, per germline (reference sequence).

The chain has TRBV30 and TRBJ1-5; D is unresolved. CDR1 is GTSNPN, CDR2 SVGIG, per germline (reference sequence). V lost 0 bases to trimming and J lost 2 bases, with 5 bases between them. CDR3 length: 13 residues. The CDR3 loop reads CAWSVGGNQPQHF. CDR3 sequence (DNA): TGTGCCTGGAGTGTTGGGGGCAATCAGCCCCAGCATTTT.

The chain employs TRBV5-1 and TRBJ2-2; 9 bases align to TRBD1. Per the germline V gene, CDR1 is SGHRS and CDR2 is YFSETQ. Trimming at V came to 4 bases and at J to 7 bases, leaving 17 bases not matched to a gene. The CDR3 sequence is 18 residues long. The CDR3: CASSRITGQGIRVGELFF. DNA of the CDR3: TGCGCCAGCAGCAGGATTACGGGACAGGGTATTAGGGTCGGGGAGCTGTTTTTT.

This clone was recorded a few times. The rearrangement uses TRBV28 and TRBJ1-1; no firm D call. Germline CDR1 and CDR2: MDHEN and SYDVKM. The CDR3 loop spans 12 amino acids. V gave up 8 bases and J gave up 9 bases, with 16 bases separating them. CDR3 in amino acids: CASHVKGLKAFF. DNA of the CDR3: TGTGCCAGCCACGTAAAAGGGTTAAAAGCTTTCTTT.

The chain employs TRBV7-2 and TRBJ2-5, with D hard to call. Germline V CDR1 and CDR2: SGHTA, FQGNSA. The V gene lost 2 bases and the J gene lost 2 bases, with 6 bases spanning the gap. This CDR3 has 13 residues. CDR3: CASSLQRQETQYF. CDR3 DNA sequence: TGTGCCAGCAGCTTACAGCGACAAGAGACCCAGTACTTC.

The J gene is TRBJ2-5, the V gene TRBV18, with D perhaps matching TRBD1 (6 bases). Germline V gene data show CDR1 as KGHSH and CDR2 as LQKENI. V gave up 2 bases and J gave up 1 base, with 8 bases separating them. CDR3 size: 14 residues. DNA of the CDR3: TGTGCCAGCTCACCATTGGGGGCCCAAGAGACCCAGTACTTC. It is translated as CASSPLGAQETQYF.

The chain combines TRBV25-1 with TRBJ1-6, with TRBD1 as a possible D gene (6 bases). The CDR3 totals 14 residues. V lost 7 bases, J lost 9 bases, and 16 bases lay in between. Germline V gene data show CDR1 as MGHDK and CDR2 as SYGVNS. The CDR3 DNA follows: TGTGCCAGCACTACAGGGTACTCTAGTTCACCCCTCCACTTT. Translation gives CASTTGYSSSPLHF.